This T cell receptor (beta chain) was observed in a study of PD-L1 blockade in urothelial cancer. Study background: Bladder-origin urothelial cancer in males covered about 85% of the 29 patients. Analyzed time points were 3 weeks (second dose) and 6 weeks after therapy began. Median blood clonality was approximately 0.08, with tens of thousands of unique TCRs.

Turning to this clone: The antigen is undetermined.

Notes on the study in general: At the 3-week point, tumor-associated blood clones expanded more in durable-benefit patients.

Generated by immunoSEQ multiplex PCR, the TCRdb table keeps only in-frame clones and is missing some. Counted here are about 42,000 clones, roughly four fifths occurring once; the ten biggest clones make up more than 2.5%. Per the germline V gene, CDR1 is MNHEY and CDR2 is SMNVEV (reference sequence). The CDR3 spans 16 residues. After removal of 7 bases from V and 1 base from J, the junction contained 11 bases not matched to a gene. The receptor's source is a man between 65 and 80 years old with urothelial cancer. The gene calls are TRBV27 and TRBJ2-7; TRBD1 matches 9 bases. Material: PBMCs, obtained around atezolizumab (anti-PD-L1) treatment. CDR3 DNA sequence: TGTGCCAGCAAATCAGCATCCGGGACAGGGTCCTACGAGCAGTACTTC. It yields the protein CASKSASGTGSYEQYF.